This T cell receptor (beta chain) was identified in a study of T cells in Graves' hyperthyroidism and ophthalmopathy (dated by TCRdb to the late 2010s). In the study overall: Peripheral blood samples were taken at the time of initial diagnosis, prior to any treatment. A discovery cohort of around 100 patients, approximately 45 with Graves' ophthalmopathy and 55 to 60 with stable Graves' hyperthyroidism, was used to find distinguishing TCR V-J signatures. Whether ophthalmopathy could be predicted prospectively was tested in an independent validation cohort made up of under 20 hyperthyroidism patients plus 17 patients who later progressed to ophthalmopathy. The roughly 91 discovery patients were randomly divided into training and test sets at a 7:3 ratio. In about 6 Graves' hyperthyroidism patients, the study also compared T-cell repertoires from thyroid tissue with T-cell repertoires from blood. Once sampling was done, hyperthyroidism patients were given methimazole at a starting dose of 30 mg daily, whereas ophthalmopathy patients were given high-dose intravenous methylprednisolone. According to the paper, TCR Vbeta CDR3 sequencing was carried out on approximately 140 peripheral blood samples, which came from under 50 ophthalmopathy, 75 or so hyperthyroidism and some 17 progressor patients.

From a lookup of the germline V gene, CDR1 and CDR2 are MDHEN and SYDVKM. V gives up 7 bases and J gives up 1 base, and the segment between their germline ends measures 10 bases. Measured from the cysteine to the phenylalanine, the CDR3 is 14 residues long. Only the CDR3 DNA stays, 42 bases, in frame from base 1. What the research found in general, with its limitations: A 13 V-J signature model separated ophthalmopathy from stable hyperthyroidism, with 87.88% sensitivity and 81% to 83% specificity in cross-validation and 80%/75% in testing. During validation, the model predicted progression to ophthalmopathy a median of around 6 months ahead of onset, with approximately 70% sensitivity and more than 72% specificity. Blood samples also contained most of the expanded thyroid clonotypes (frequency above 0.001), which suggests that blood repertoires may reflect thyroid immune responses. Sample size was not statistically predetermined, and investigators were not blinded to group allocation.

At least ten counts were recorded for this clonotype. Its antigen target is currently unknown. It has no much larger one-base neighbor in the sample; base qualities were not kept. Amplification of TCR beta CDR3 regions was carried out from RNA transcripts. The TCR CDR3 was subjected to a first round of RT-PCR using the HTBI primer set and the Qiagen OneStep RT-PCR kit. A second multiplex PCR round built the libraries, followed by size selection and purification. Paired-end sequencing of the libraries was performed with 100 bp reads on an Illumina HiSeq2000. In the paper's pipeline: SOAPnuke was used to process the raw data, removing reads that contained adapters or uncalled bases, had a mean Phred below 15, or lacked an exact match to the constant primer or identifier. COPE v1.2.5 was used to merge high-quality paired reads, and clonotypes were defined as unique nucleotide sequences. MiTCR v1.1 was used to align the clonotypes against IMGT TRBV, TRBD and TRBJ reference segments. The analysis included only V-J combinations with a frequency above 0.0001, which together covered more than 99% of the repertoires. A TCS score was defined as the ratio between F50 (clonal expansion) and ExV (chaos), using BLOSUM62-based TCRdist between CDR3 peptides within each V-J. Welch's t-statistics and random forest reduced approximately 520 V-J features to about 13, which were used in a naive Bayes classifier (R e1071). The public reads were reprocessed in TCRdb via fastp at Q25 and MiXCR, keeping in-frame beta chains. Identical CDR3 proteins give one entry, which carries the most common genes and DNA. In this record, the V and J calls reflect TCRdb's handling and not the investigators' own analysis. Here the sample has approximately 690,000 distinct CDR3 sequences; about 14% occur a single time. Roughly an eighth of the sample is taken by the ten largest.

Ophthalmopathy patients had moderately to severely active disease, with a Clinical Activity Score of 3 or more, a NOSPECS grade of 4 or more, and a disease duration of less than 3 months. Patients with uncontrolled infections, other autoimmune diseases, pregnancy or lactation were excluded. Diagnoses were based on clinical symptoms, serum thyroxine and TRAb, thyroid ultrasound and orbital computed tomography. PBMCs were separated from under 11 ml of fresh peripheral blood using Ficoll-Paque density gradient centrifugation. Trizol reagent was used to extract total RNA, and RNA quality was then checked on an Agilent 2100 Bioanalyzer.

The chain joins TRBV28 to TRBJ1-4; no D gene call is confident. Sequenced: blood. The sequence derives from a woman aged 45 to 65 with Graves' ophthalmopathy. The sequence in DNA is TGTGCCAGCAAGAGGTGGGGAACTAATGAAAAACTGTTTTTT. Translated, this gives CASKRWGTNEKLFF.